The 6 T cell receptor beta chains in this list originate from one sample, sequenced in a study of cytotoxic CD8 clonotypes in ibrutinib-treated CLL. The data were produced by immunoSEQ multiplex PCR, yet TCRdb's version contains in-frame clones alone and is incomplete. The sample gives around 300,000 clones, almost 80% of which show up once; 6.5% to 8.5% is in the top ten. The source was PBMCs, collected before ibrutinib treatment. All receptors derive from a human donor with chronic lymphocytic leukemia.

The CDR3 nucleotides read TGTGCCAGCAGTCCTAGGTTTCTAGCGGGAGTGTCCTACGAGCAGTACTTC. Translating gives CASSPRFLAGVSYEQYF. This chain connects TRBV27 to TRBJ2-7; TRBD2 matches at 10 bases. The V gene end was trimmed by 5 bases and the J gene end by 1 base; junction bases not matched to a gene: 11. Germline V lookup: CDR1 MNHEY, CDR2 SMNVEV (reference sequence). The length of the CDR3 is 17 residues.

The chain joins TRBV5-4 to TRBJ2-2; D unclear. The length of the CDR3 is 13 residues. V lost 4 bases, J lost 3 bases, and 7 bases lay in between. Germline CDR1 and CDR2: SGHNT and YYREEE (reference sequence). CDR3 sequence: CASSESYTGELFF. The CDR3 DNA follows: TGTGCCAGCAGCGAATCTTACACCGGGGAGCTGTTTTTT. Drawing the rest from reference TRBV5-4 and TRBJ2-2, the complete variable domain is ETGVTQSPTHLIKTRGQQVTLRCSSQSGHNTVSWYQQALGQGPQFIFQYYREEENGRGNFPPRFSGLQFPNYSSELNVNALELDDSALYLCASSESYTGELFFGEGSRLTVL.

The chain carries TRBV6-6 and TRBJ1-3; 7 nucleotides agree with TRBD1. The CDR3 is made up of 13 amino acids. Per the germline V gene, CDR1 is MNHNY and CDR2 is SVGAGI (reference sequence). V lost 7 bases and J lost 4; bases outside the gene matches: 4. CDR3 region: CASKTGTGNTIYF. CDR3 coding DNA: TGTGCCAGCAAGACAGGGACCGGAAACACCATATATTTT.

The chain employs TRBV11-2 and TRBJ2-1; 7 positions match TRBD2. Germline V gene data show CDR1 as SGHAT and CDR2 as FQNNGV. V was pared by 1 base and J by 3 bases, with 6 bases of the junction left unmatched. CDR3 size: 16 residues. The CDR3 sequence: CASSLVGSSGYNEQFF. The CDR3, as DNA: TGTGCCAGCAGCTTAGTCGGGTCTAGCGGCTACAATGAGCAGTTCTTC.

The chain couples TRBV27 to TRBJ2-1, with D tentatively TRBD1 or TRBD2 (5 bases each). The CDR3 loop spans 14 amino acids. V lost 5 bases and J 10 bases, leaving 18 bases between the germline ends. In germline, CDR1 is MNHEY, CDR2 SMNVEV (reference sequence). CDR3 sequence (DNA): TGTGCCAGCAGTCCGGGACCCGTCCCCGCGGAGCAGTTCTTC. It translates to CASSPGPVPAEQFF.

The genes are TRBV27 and TRBJ1-2, with D possibly being TRBD1 (5 bases). The CDR3 has 14 residues. The ends were cut back, 8 bases at V and 1 base at J, with 14 bases in the middle. Germline V gene sequence: CDR1 MNHEY, CDR2 SMNVEV (reference sequence). DNA of the CDR3: TGTGCCAGCGCCTGGGGGAAAGTTAACTATGGCTACACCTTC. As protein: CASAWGKVNYGYTF.